Below, 17 T cell receptor beta chains from the same sample are listed, as sequenced in a study of blood T cell repertoires in COVID-19. Assay: immunoSEQ multiplex PCR; the TCRdb copy retains only in-frame clones and omits some. The sample carries about 33,000 clones, around 85% recorded once. The specimen was peripheral blood. These receptors all stem from a human donor in a cohort sampled during active COVID-19.

This clone came up once. V and J are TRBV6-5 and TRBJ2-2, with 9 bases that match TRBD1. This CDR3 is built from 15 residues. J gave up 4 bases and V 4 bases, and 4 bases lay outside the gene matches. In germline, CDR1 is MNHEY, CDR2 SVGAGI. As DNA, the CDR3 is TGTGCCAGCAGTTGGGGACAGGGCGGCACCGGGGAGCTGTTTTTT. Encoded protein: CASSWGQGGTGELFF.

This clone has just one count. The rearrangement joins TRBV13 to TRBJ2-2, with D hard to call. With 1 base removed from V and 2 bases from J, the gap between germline ends came to 8 bases. The CDR3 contains 15 residues. Germline values: CDR1 PRHDT, CDR2 FYEKMQ (reference sequence). The CDR3 loop is CASSLESGNTGELFF. The CDR3 DNA is TGTGCCAGCAGCTTAGAGTCGGGTAACACCGGGGAGCTGTTTTTT.

The J gene is TRBJ1-2, the V gene TRBV9; the D is unclear. The ends were cut back, 3 bases at V and 7 bases at J, with 10 bases in the middle. The length of the CDR3 is 12 residues. Looked up from germline, CDR1 is SGDLS and CDR2 is YYNGEE. The CDR3, as DNA: TGTGCCAGCAGCGCCGGGTCCATTGGCTACACCTTC. This sequence encodes CASSAGSIGYTF.

The chain recombines TRBV5-1 with TRBJ2-2; 7 bases are a match to TRBD2. V dropped 1 base and J dropped 7; count of bases not matched to a gene: 7. The CDR3 has 15 amino acids. Germline V CDR1 and CDR2: SGHRS, YFSETQ. The CDR3, as DNA: TGCGCCAGCAGCTTGAGGACTAGTGATGTCGGGGAGCTGTTTTTT. Translated, it gives CASSLRTSDVGELFF.

The rearrangement uses TRBV19 and TRBJ1-2, with D possibly being TRBD1 (5 bases). V was trimmed by 6 bases and J by 6 bases, leaving 14 bases between them. Germline V gives CDR1 LNHDA, CDR2 SQIVND (reference sequence). This CDR3 contains 13 residues. The CDR3 bases are TGTGCCAGTAGCACAACTCTAGGGGATGGCTACACCTTC. Its protein product is CASSTTLGDGYTF. Full variable domain (rest looked up from reference TRBV19 and TRBJ1-2): DGGITQSPKYLFRKEGQNVTLSCEQNLNHDAMYWYRQDPGQGLRLIYYSQIVNDFQKGDIAEGYSVSREKKESFPLTVTSAQKNPTAFYLCASSTTLGDGYTFGSGTRLTVV.

The J gene is TRBJ1-2, the V gene TRBV5-1, with TRBD1 matching 9 bases. Germline CDR1 reads SGHRS; CDR2 reads YFSETQ. The CDR3 runs 17 residues. V gave up 4 bases and J gave up 8 bases; unmatched junction bases: 18. CDR3 DNA sequence: TGCGCCAGCAGCCAGAACCGCGAGACAGGGGGGGCGAGCGGCTACACCTTC. Translation gives CASSQNRETGGASGYTF.

In its sample, this clone was seen once. V usage is TRBV5-6 and J usage is TRBJ2-7; 7 nucleotides match TRBD1. The CDR3 runs 14 residues. Germline trimming cut 0 bases from V and 6 bases from J; bases unmatched to any gene: 6. Germline V gene data show CDR1 as SGHDT and CDR2 as YYEEEE. The CDR3 DNA reads TGTGCCAGCAGCTTGGAGGCAGGGGGACGCGAGCAGTACTTC. Amino acid sequence: CASSLEAGGREQYF.

This clone is a singleton in its sample. The rearrangement links TRBV11-3 to TRBJ1-1; D perhaps matches TRBD1 (5 bases). This CDR3 spans 12 amino acids. The germline V gene encodes CDR1 SGHNT and CDR2 YENEEA. V shed 3 bases and J shed 8 bases, with 10 bases lying between them. Here the CDR3 DNA reads TGTGCCAGCAGCTTCGGCAAGGGGGAAGCTTTCTTT. As protein: CASSFGKGEAFF.

V and J are TRBV18 and TRBJ2-5, with D perhaps matching TRBD1 (6 bases). Trimming took 2 bases from V and 5 from J, leaving 21 bases between them. Germline-derived CDR1 and CDR2 are KGHSH and LQKENI. The CDR3 covers 17 residues. The CDR3 DNA reads TGTGCCAGCTCACCAACACGATCGGACAGAGGGAAGGAGACCCAGTACTTC. The encoded protein is CASSPTRSDRGKETQYF.

The J gene is TRBJ2-2, the V gene TRBV5-1; 8 bases agree with TRBD1. This CDR3 has 16 amino acids. CDR1 is SGHRS, CDR2 YFSETQ, per germline. V lost 4 bases and J lost 4; bases outside the gene matches: 9. The CDR3 region has the DNA TGCGCCAGCAGCCGGGGTTGGACAGGGAGCACCGGGGAGCTGTTTTTT. Protein product: CASSRGWTGSTGELFF. Filled out from reference TRBV5-1 and TRBJ2-2, the complete variable domain reads KAGVTQTPRYLIKTRGQQVTLSCSPISGHRSVSWYQQTPGQGLQFLFEYFSETQRNKGNFPGRFSGRQFSNSRSEMNVSTLELGDSALYLCASSRGWTGSTGELFFGEGSRLTVL.

V is TRBV5-5 and J is TRBJ2-7; D gene ambiguous. Germline CDR1 is SGHKS and CDR2 is YYEKEE (reference sequence). CDR3 size: 11 residues. Trimming removed 4 bases from V and 5 bases from J, with 7 bases in between. The CDR3 sequence: CASSLMHEQYF. CDR3 coding DNA: TGTGCCAGCAGCCTAATGCACGAGCAGTACTTC.

In this sample, this clone turned up a few times. The chain uses TRBV11-3 and TRBJ2-7, with TRBD2 matching over 8 bases. The V and J ends lost 4 bases and 3 bases, in that order; junction bases with no gene match: 8. Germline V gene data show CDR1 as SGHNT and CDR2 as YENEEA. The CDR3 is 15 amino acids. The CDR3 nucleotides read TGTGCCAGCAGCTCTCCCGGGAGGGCACGCTACGAGCAGTACTTC. This sequence encodes CASSSPGRARYEQYF.

The genes are TRBV18 and TRBJ1-5; TRBD1 matches 11 bases. Trimming took 5 bases from V and 8 from J; bases not matched to a gene: 2. CDR1 is KGHSH and CDR2 is LQKENI in the germline V gene. CDR3 length: 13 residues. The CDR3 DNA follows: TGTGCCAGCTCAGCGGGACAGGGGGAGCCCCAGCATTTT. This sequence encodes CASSAGQGEPQHF.

The CDR3 bases are TGTGCCAGCAGCGCCGCTGTCAGGCCTAACTATGGCTACACCTTC. Encoded protein: CASSAAVRPNYGYTF. The rearrangement uses TRBV5-4 and TRBJ1-2; unclear D gene. From germline, CDR1 is SGHNT and CDR2 YYREEE (reference sequence). The V and J ends lost 4 bases and 0 bases respectively, with 13 bases between them. The CDR3 runs 15 residues.

This clone was seen a single time. V is TRBV6-5 and J is TRBJ2-5, with D unclear. Trimming took 0 bases from V and 4 from J, leaving 6 bases between them. Germline CDR1 is MNHEY and CDR2 is SVGAGI. The CDR3 totals 13 residues. CDR3: CASSYSGLETQYF. The CDR3 DNA follows: TGTGCCAGCAGTTACTCGGGCCTAGAGACCCAGTACTTC.

The chain is built from TRBV4-1 and TRBJ2-6; TRBD1 matches at 8 bases. V lost 0 bases and J lost 4; bases outside the gene matches: 11. CDR1 is MGHRA, CDR2 YSYEKL, per germline. The CDR3 totals 19 residues. DNA for the CDR3: TGCGCCAGCAGCCAAGATCCGGGACAGGCCCTAAGAGGGGCCAACGTCCTGACTTTC. Translating gives CASSQDPGQALRGANVLTF.

V usage is TRBV7-9 and J usage is TRBJ1-5, with 10 bases lining up with TRBD1. CDR1 and CDR2 (germline): SEHNR, FQNEAQ (reference sequence). The V segment lost 5 bases and the J segment 3 bases; nucleotides outside the gene matches: 4. CDR3 size: 15 residues. In DNA form, the CDR3 reads TGTGCCAGCAGCCTAGGGACAGGGGCCAATCAGCCCCAGCATTTT. It yields the protein CASSLGTGANQPQHF.